Sequencing of this T cell receptor beta chain was carried out in a study of siplizumab effects on memory and regulatory T cells. Only in-frame clones appear in the TCRdb table, and some are missing; sequencing was by immunoSEQ multiplex PCR. The sample lists over 95,000 clones, around 95% occurring once. This CDR3 is built from 15 residues. Germline V gene sequence: CDR1 MDHEN, CDR2 SYDVKM. Trimming left V 2 bases short and J 8 bases short, with 15 bases between. Material: non-Treg CD4+ T cells sorted from blood. V is TRBV28 and J is TRBJ1-4, with a tentative D call TRBD1 (5 bases). This receptor was taken from a human donor in good health. The CDR3 sequence: CASSLSGPGREKLFF. In DNA form, the CDR3 reads TGTGCCAGCAGTTTAAGTGGCCCGGGGCGGGAAAAACTGTTTTTT.